This T cell receptor (beta chain) was recovered during a study of blood T cells in healthy people across ages. Study in general: Template switching picked up about one barcoded beta molecule for each two T cells.

Through a sample-barcoded 5' primer and a J-beta primer mix, a second PCR was run for roughly 6 to 11 cycles. TCRdb ran MiXCR on the 5' RACE reads and lists one entry per CDR3 protein. The sample lists some 920,000 distinct CDR3 sequences, roughly 51% seen once, with roughly 23% in the top ten. The CDR3 runs to 15 residues. J gave up 4 bases and V 1 base, and 5 bases lay outside the gene matches. Germline CDR1 MNHEY, CDR2 SVGEGT. The sequenced sample consisted of blood. The TCR sequence derives from a woman aged 60-70 years in good health. The chain uses TRBV6-2 or TRBV6-3 and TRBJ2-5; 8 bases match TRBD1. The CDR3 region has the DNA TGTGCCAGCAGTTACTACCCAACAGGGGGAGAGACCCAGTACTTC. Amino acids: CASSYYPTGGETQYF.